Below are 11 T cell receptor beta chains sequenced from a single sample in a study of T cell repertoires in cytomegalovirus infection. The antigens for these receptors are not known. TCRdb reprocessed the reads via MiXCR and lists one record per CDR3 protein. The data hold approximately 120,000 distinct CDR3 sequences, with about 30% observed a single time. The sample here was CD8+ T cells from cultured PBMCs, taken from culture after CMV antigen stimulation. The receptors here all came from a human donor in good health (CMV status not recorded). Some clones in this sample may be carry-over from other donors' samples.

A remark on this clonotype: A read error may explain this, as a much larger clone is one base away. Lacking the conserved final phenylalanine or tryptophan, this CDR3 likely reflects a read error. The chain uses TRBV7-9 and TRBJ2-3, with 13 bases lining up with TRBD2. V gave up 5 bases and J gave up 6 bases; unmatched junction bases: 8. The CDR3 extends over 16 amino acids. In germline, CDR1 is SEHNR, CDR2 FQNEAQ (reference sequence). CDR3: CASSVGLAGEVDTQYS. In DNA form, the CDR3 reads TGTGCCAGCAGCGTAGGACTAGCGGGGGAAGTGGATACGCAGTATTCT.

The chain has TRBV19 and TRBJ1-1; 10 bases align to TRBD1. CDR3 size: 14 residues. The ends lost 5 bases at V and 5 bases at J; junction bases unmatched: 5. CDR1 LNHDA and CDR2 SQIVND come from the germline V gene (reference sequence). CDR3 protein: CASSSDRGLTEAFF. CDR3 coding DNA: TGTGCCAGTAGTTCAGACAGGGGGCTTACTGAAGCTTTCTTT. Full variable domain (missing parts from reference TRBV19 and TRBJ1-1): DGGITQSPKYLFRKEGQNVTLSCEQNLNHDAMYWYRQDPGQGLRLIYYSQIVNDFQKGDIAEGYSVSREKKESFPLTVTSAQKNPTAFYLCASSSDRGLTEAFFGQGTRLTVV.

This clonotype was detected only once. J is TRBJ2-1 and V is TRBV28; D tentatively fits TRBD1 or TRBD2 (5 bases each). V lost 6 bases to trimming and J lost 6 bases, with 12 bases between them. Germline V lookup: CDR1 MDHEN, CDR2 SYDVKM. The CDR3 is 13 residues long. CDR3 sequence: CASRAGGSNEQFF. The CDR3, as DNA: TGTGCCAGCAGGGCTGGGGGAAGCAATGAGCAGTTCTTC. Based on the CDR3 plus reference TRBV28 and TRBJ2-1, the full variable domain is DVKVTQSSRYLVKRTGEKVFLECVQDMDHENMFWYRQDPGLGLRLIYFSYDVKMKEKGDIPEGYSVSREKKERFSLILESASTNQTSMYLCASRAGGSNEQFFGPGTRLTVL.

This clonotype was seen once. V usage is TRBV19 and J usage is TRBJ2-7, with 9 bases matching TRBD1. Trimming removed 9 bases from V and 6 bases from J; junction bases left unmatched: 6. The CDR3 extends over 12 amino acids. Looked up from germline, CDR1 is LNHDA and CDR2 is SQIVND (reference sequence). The CDR3 DNA reads as TGTGCCAGCCGGGACAGGGAGCTCGAGCAGTACTTC. It is translated as CASRDRELEQYF.

The V call is TRBV12-3 or TRBV12-4, the J call TRBJ2-3; no firm D call. The CDR3 is made up of 14 amino acids. The germline V and J ends were trimmed by 5 bases and 2 bases, with 11 bases remaining between them. In DNA form, the CDR3 reads TGTGCCAGCAGTCAGGACGAAAACACAGATACGCAGTATTTT. It is translated as CASSQDENTDTQYF.

The chain employs TRBV9 and TRBJ2-1, with D perhaps given as TRBD1 or TRBD2 (6 bases each). V shed 2 bases and J shed 0 bases, with 9 bases lying between them. Germline V gives CDR1 SGDLS, CDR2 YYNGEE. CDR3 length equals 15 residues. The DNA for the CDR3 is TGTGCCAGCAGCGTGGGGGGCAACTCCTACAATGAGCAGTTCTTC. This gives the protein CASSVGGNSYNEQFF.

The chain links TRBV25-1 to TRBJ2-7, with D possibly being TRBD1 (6 bases). The CDR3 spans 17 residues. CDR1 is MGHDK and CDR2 is SYGVNS in the germline V gene. Trimming removed 1 base from V and 0 bases from J, with 16 bases in between. In DNA form, the CDR3 reads TGTGCCAGCAGTGAATGGTGGACGGGACACTCCTCCTACGAGCAGTACTTC. It specifies CASSEWWTGHSSYEQYF.

This clonotype appeared many times. The chain couples TRBV7-6 to TRBJ2-5, with TRBD2 identical over 9 bases. Germline trimming cut 1 base from V and 2 bases from J; bases unmatched to any gene: 14. The length of the CDR3 is 19 residues. CDR1 SGHVS and CDR2 FNYEAQ come from the germline V gene. The CDR3 reads CASSLDSETSGGGQETQYF. CDR3 DNA sequence: TGTGCCAGCAGCTTAGACTCCGAGACTAGCGGAGGAGGGCAAGAGACCCAGTACTTC.

This chain joins TRBV19 and TRBJ1-1; D is undetermined. This CDR3 contains 13 residues. Trimming took 1 base from V and 1 from J, leaving 4 bases between them. Germline V CDR1 and CDR2: LNHDA, SQIVND (reference sequence). CDR3 amino acids: CASSIGWNTEAFF. In DNA form, the CDR3 reads TGTGCCAGTAGTATAGGGTGGAACACTGAAGCTTTCTTT.

This clonotype was counted between two and nine times. The rearrangement uses TRBV12-3 or TRBV12-4 and TRBJ2-2; D is uncertain. With 4 bases removed from V and 7 bases from J, the gap between germline ends came to 7 bases. There are 12 residues in the CDR3. The CDR3, as DNA: TGTGCCAGCAGTTCCGTTGGCGGGGAGCTGTTTTTT. Its protein product is CASSSVGGELFF.

This clonotype occurred a few times. V usage is TRBV6-5 and J usage is TRBJ1-1; D possibly corresponds to TRBD1 (5 bases). CDR1 and CDR2 from the germline V gene are MNHEY and SVGAGI. The CDR3 spans 14 residues. The V end lost 6 bases, the J end lost 0 bases, and 11 bases lay between the germline ends. The CDR3 here is CASRMGGMNTEAFF. The CDR3 DNA follows: TGTGCCAGCAGAATGGGGGGAATGAACACTGAAGCTTTCTTT.